Included here is one T cell receptor (beta chain) sequence, with context. Its antigen is as yet unknown. The entry originates in a study of shared clonotypes between healthy human individuals. General study points: Among the subsets, naive ones generally showed larger estimated richness than memory ones. Sequencing of the sorted subsets was shown by rarefaction to be incomplete despite large depth. The four-donor shared clonotypes exceeded non-shared clonotypes in generation probability, with non-shared ones scoring lower.

Sequencing was performed with immunoSEQ multiplex PCR; in TCRdb, only in-frame clones are kept and a portion is missing. The sample has approximately 1,500,000 clones; roughly 96% are singletons. V gave up 2 bases and J gave up 3 bases, with 11 bases separating them. In germline, CDR1 is SGHTA, CDR2 FQGTGA. CDR3 length: 14 amino acids. This receptor was obtained from a man between 25 and 39 years old in good health. This chain uses TRBV7-3 with TRBJ2-7; unclear D gene. Sequenced input: naive CD4+ T cells sorted from blood. Stated subset: CD45RA+ positively selected. The CDR3 DNA sequence: TGTGCCAGCAGCTTAGAGTCGGGCAACTACGAGCAGTACTTC. This sequence encodes CASSLESGNYEQYF.